The rows below give T cell receptor beta chains drawn from one sample of a study of cytomegalovirus exposure and HLA in healthy donors. Sequencing used immunoSEQ multiplex PCR; TCRdb keeps in-frame clones, though not all of them. The sample contains around 120,000 clones, about 80% of which appear only once. The specimen sequenced was PBMCs. Source of these receptors: a man aged 50 to 60 in good health and CMV-seropositive. CDR3s include the opening cysteine and the closing phenylalanine or tryptophan. The D gene is left open where the match is weak. A clone size is listed for some rows: how often the clone was seen (once, few, many), or a class if it is expanded.

NA	NA	TRBV18	TRBJ2-7	CASSPDSNSYEQYF	TGTGCCAGCTCACCGGACTCGAACTCCTACGAGCAGTACTTC
NA	NA	TRBV6-1	TRBJ2-2	CASGLREAGELFF	TGTGCCAGCGGCCTCAGGGAAGCCGGGGAGCTGTTTTTT
TRBD1	NA	TRBV6-1	TRBJ1-1	CASSEGTGGTEAFF	TGTGCCAGCAGTGAGGGGACAGGGGGAACTGAAGCTTTCTTT
NA	NA	TRBV7-9	TRBJ1-4	CASTTQTGSTNEKLFF	TGTGCCAGCACTACCCAAACGGGATCCACTAATGAAAAACTGTTTTTT
TRBD1	once	TRBV5-1	TRBJ2-7	CASSLGPGGVYEQYF	TGCGCCAGCAGCTTAGGGCCAGGGGGAGTTTACGAGCAGTACTTC
NA	NA	TRBV2	TRBJ2-7	CASSDAGALTYEQYF	TGTGCCAGCAGTGACGCGGGGGCACTTACCTACGAGCAGTACTTC
TRBD2	NA	TRBV9	TRBJ2-2	CASGGGLAFTGELFF	TGTGCCAGCGGGGGGGGACTAGCTTTCACCGGGGAGCTGTTTTTT
NA	NA	TRBV29-1	TRBJ2-2	CSVRTVITGELFF	TGCAGCGTTAGGACAGTCATCACCGGGGAGCTGTTTTTT
NA	once	TRBV11-2	TRBJ2-7	CASSLDQGAVHEQYF	TGTGCCAGCAGCTTAGATCAGGGTGCAGTCCACGAGCAGTACTTC
NA	NA	TRBV6-5	TRBJ2-1	CASSYVPGNNEQFF	TGTGCCAGCAGTTACGTGCCAGGGAACAATGAGCAGTTCTTC
NA	NA	TRBV6-4	TRBJ2-1	CASAPPRQTPYNEQFF	TGTGCCAGCGCCCCACCGCGGCAAACGCCCTACAATGAGCAGTTCTTC
TRBD1	NA	TRBV4-2	TRBJ2-1	CASSQARQGQGPNEQFF	TGTGCCAGCAGCCAGGCCCGCCAGGGACAGGGCCCCAATGAGCAGTTCTTC
NA	NA	TRBV19	TRBJ1-1	CASSIAPDTFLDAEAFF	TGTGCCAGTAGTATAGCCCCGGACACTTTTTTGGACGCTGAAGCTTTCTTT
NA	NA	TRBV4-1	TRBJ2-7	CASSQDQGREDYEQYF	TGCGCCAGCAGCCAAGATCAGGGCAGGGAGGACTACGAGCAGTACTTC
TRBD2	NA	TRBV10-2	TRBJ2-1	CASSESAGALTEQFF	TGCGCCAGCAGTGAGTCGGCGGGAGCCCTAACTGAGCAGTTCTTC
TRBD2	NA	TRBV19	TRBJ2-5	CASSPSGYQETQYF	TGTGCCAGTAGTCCTAGCGGGTACCAAGAGACCCAGTACTTC
TRBD1	NA	TRBV27	TRBJ2-3	CASRLGDRAHTDTQYF	TGTGCCAGCAGACTTGGGGACAGGGCTCACACAGATACGCAGTATTTT
TRBD2	NA	TRBV6-5	TRBJ2-1	CASSYAGLANNEQFF	TGTGCCAGCAGTTACGCGGGACTAGCCAACAATGAGCAGTTCTTC
TRBD1	NA	TRBV5-3	TRBJ1-3	CASTGTAGNTIYF	TGTGCCAGCACGGGGACAGCTGGAAACACCATATATTTT
NA	NA	TRBV5-1	TRBJ1-1	CASSLGVLGGYVEAFF	TGCGCCAGCAGCTTGGGAGTATTAGGGGGATACGTTGAAGCTTTCTTT
NA	NA	TRBV9	TRBJ1-1	CASSPMGRGDKAFF	TGTGCCAGCAGCCCTATGGGGAGGGGAGACAAAGCTTTCTTT
TRBD1	NA	TRBV28	TRBJ1-6	CATSGQGYSPLHF	TGTGCCACCTCGGGACAGGGTTATTCACCCCTCCACTTT
NA	NA	TRBV30	TRBJ1-2	CAWDFTGWGYTF	TGTGCCTGGGACTTTACAGGGTGGGGCTACACCTTC
NA	NA	TRBV7-9	TRBJ1-2	CASSLREGVHGYTF	TGTGCCAGCAGCTTACGCGAGGGGGTGCATGGCTACACCTTC
TRBD1	NA	TRBV5-1	TRBJ2-1	CASSSTQGALTNVEQFF	TGCGCCAGCAGCTCGACACAGGGGGCGCTTACTAATGTGGAGCAGTTCTTC
NA	NA	TRBV7-2	TRBJ2-5	CASSYRLAASGTQYF	TGTGCCAGCAGCTATCGCTTAGCGGCCTCGGGGACCCAGTACTTC
NA	NA	TRBV14	TRBJ2-7	CASSYSRDREGFGLAGLQYF	TGTGCCAGCAGCTACTCCCGGGACAGGGAGGGGTTCGGGCTAGCGGGGCTGCAGTACTTC
TRBD1	NA	TRBV5-1	TRBJ2-3	CASSPGQGRADTQYF	TGCGCCAGCAGCCCCGGACAGGGACGAGCAGATACGCAGTATTTT
NA	NA	TRBV4-2	TRBJ1-2	CASSQDRQSYGYTF	TGTGCCAGCAGCCAAGATCGACAGTCCTATGGCTACACCTTC
TRBD1	few	TRBV5-8	TRBJ2-2	CASGKRTGNTGELFF	TGTGCCAGCGGCAAAAGGACAGGGAACACCGGGGAGCTGTTTTTT
NA	NA	TRBV5-6	TRBJ2-6	CASSYVGEGANVLTF	TGTGCCAGCAGCTACGTGGGAGAAGGGGCCAACGTCCTGACTTTC
NA	NA	TRBV2	TRBJ2-1	CASSENGASYNEQFF	TGTGCCAGCAGTGAAAATGGGGCCAGTTACAATGAGCAGTTCTTC